One and the same sample provided the 3 T cell receptor beta chains below, sequenced in a study of blood T cell repertoires in COVID-19. Method: immunoSEQ multiplex PCR; TCRdb's copy keeps in-frame clones and lacks some. Among some 80,000 clones, 81% were seen once, and the ten largest hold about 40%. Material for sequencing was peripheral blood. The receptors originated from a man at least 80 years old with acute or convalescent COVID-19.

The V and J genes are TRBV27 and TRBJ1-5; D gene uncertain. V was pared by 6 bases and J by 1 base, with 10 bases between. This CDR3 spans 14 amino acids. CDR1 and CDR2 (germline): MNHEY, SMNVEV (reference sequence). In nucleotides, the CDR3 is TGTGCCAGCAGCATAGACACCAGCAATCAGCCCCAGCATTTT. It translates to CASSIDTSNQPQHF.

J is TRBJ1-3 and V is TRBV28, with 7 bases identical to TRBD1. Germline assignment: CDR1 MDHEN and CDR2 SYDVKM. The V gene end was trimmed by 4 bases and the J gene end by 8 bases; junction bases not matched to a gene: 11. The CDR3 loop spans 15 amino acids. CDR3 sequence reads: CASSSGGQGDDTIYF. The CDR3 DNA reads as TGTGCCAGCAGTTCAGGGGGGCAAGGGGACGACACCATATATTTT.

The chain carries TRBV18 and TRBJ1-1; perhaps TRBD1 as D (5 bases). Germline CDR1 KGHSH, CDR2 LQKENI. CDR3 length equals 17 residues. V was trimmed by 2 bases and J by 4 bases, leaving 20 bases between them. The CDR3 region is CASSPSLIGGRGTEAFF. The CDR3 nucleotides read TGTGCCAGCTCACCAAGTTTAATTGGAGGGAGGGGCACTGAAGCTTTCTTT.